This section outlines one T cell receptor (beta chain) sequence together with its context. The record originates from a study of blood T cell repertoires in COVID-19. The overall study: Samples came from the United States, Italy and Spain, spanning acute and convalescent COVID-19. PBMCs, B-cell-depleted T cells, or T cells were the source of the cDNA or gDNA that made up the material.

Method: immunoSEQ multiplex PCR; TCRdb's copy keeps in-frame clones and lacks some. The sample has about 500,000 clones, roughly 89% seen once. Seattle cases were enrolled at active infection and followed longitudinally. Germline loops: CDR1 MNHEY, CDR2 SVGAGI. This CDR3 comprises 13 residues. Trimming pared 8 bases from V and 1 base from J, leaving 10 bases between. The chain couples TRBV6-5 to TRBJ2-3; D gene unclear. The TCR originated in a man between 18 and 29 years old with COVID-19, enrolled during active disease. Sequencing was performed on peripheral blood. Here the CDR3 reads CASWSIGTDTQYF. CDR3 coding DNA: TGTGCCAGCTGGAGCATCGGCACAGATACGCAGTATTTT.